This record looks at one TCR beta chain sequence and its context. The method was immunoSEQ multiplex PCR; TCRdb's version includes in-frame clones alone and lacks a portion of them. There are around 64,000 clones in the sample; about 75% occur only once, and around half lies in the top ten. The source of the sample is a study of blood T cell repertoires in COVID-19. Study-wide context: In each case, the material was cDNA or gDNA derived from T cells, B-cell-depleted T cells, or PBMCs.

Participant-reported clinical history was the basis for cohort assignment. Exposed enrollees had met someone with a PCR-confirmed or clinician-diagnosed COVID-19 case at some point within the 2 weeks before study entry. The CDR3 is made up of 14 amino acids. The germline CDR1 and CDR2 sequences are SGHAT and FQNNGV. Trimming left V 1 base short and J 1 base short, with 7 bases between. The chain combines TRBV11-2 with TRBJ1-1; D uncertain. The TCR sequence derives from a woman aged 55-70 years who had been exposed to COVID-19. The specimen was PBMCs or T cells enriched from blood (not recorded which). As DNA, the CDR3 is TGTGCCAGCAGCTTAGGGTCGAGGAACACTGAAGCTTTCTTT. This codes for CASSLGSRNTEAFF.